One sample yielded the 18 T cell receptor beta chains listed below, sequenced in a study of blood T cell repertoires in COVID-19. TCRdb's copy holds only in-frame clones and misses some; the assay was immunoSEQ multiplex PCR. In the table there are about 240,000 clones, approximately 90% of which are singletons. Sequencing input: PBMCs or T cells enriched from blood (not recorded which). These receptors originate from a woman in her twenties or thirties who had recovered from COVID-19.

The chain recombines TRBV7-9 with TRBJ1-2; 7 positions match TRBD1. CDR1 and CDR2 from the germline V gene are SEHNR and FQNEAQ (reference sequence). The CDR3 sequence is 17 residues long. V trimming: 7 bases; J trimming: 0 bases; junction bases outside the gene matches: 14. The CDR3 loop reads CASNTNLQGPANYGYTF. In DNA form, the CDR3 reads TGTGCCAGCAACACAAACCTACAGGGGCCAGCTAACTATGGCTACACCTTC.

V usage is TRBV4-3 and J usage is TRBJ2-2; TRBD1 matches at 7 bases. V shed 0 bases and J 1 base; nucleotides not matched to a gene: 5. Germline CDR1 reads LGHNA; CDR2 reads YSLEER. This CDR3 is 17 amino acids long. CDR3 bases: TGCGCCAGCAGCCAAGATTTCCGGGACAGGAACACCGGGGAGCTGTTTTTT. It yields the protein CASSQDFRDRNTGELFF.

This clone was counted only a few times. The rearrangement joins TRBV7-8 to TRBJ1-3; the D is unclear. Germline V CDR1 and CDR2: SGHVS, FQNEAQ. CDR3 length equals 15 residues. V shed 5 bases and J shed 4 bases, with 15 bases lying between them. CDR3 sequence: CASSNPARLGNTIYF. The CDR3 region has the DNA TGTGCCAGCAGCAACCCAGCCAGGTTGGGAAACACCATATATTTT.

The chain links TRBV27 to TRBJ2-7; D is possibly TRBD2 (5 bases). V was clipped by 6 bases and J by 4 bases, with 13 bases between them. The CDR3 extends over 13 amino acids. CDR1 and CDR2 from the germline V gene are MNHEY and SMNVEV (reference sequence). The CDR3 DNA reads TGTGCCAGCAGCTTACAACGGGATTACGAGCAGTACTTC. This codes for CASSLQRDYEQYF.

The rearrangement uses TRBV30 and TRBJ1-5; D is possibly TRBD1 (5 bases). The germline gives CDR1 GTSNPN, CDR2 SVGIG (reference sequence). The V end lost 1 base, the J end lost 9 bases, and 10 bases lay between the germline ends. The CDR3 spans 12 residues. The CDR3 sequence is CAWSETGGPQHF. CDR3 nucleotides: TGTGCCTGGAGTGAAACCGGGGGGCCCCAGCATTTT.

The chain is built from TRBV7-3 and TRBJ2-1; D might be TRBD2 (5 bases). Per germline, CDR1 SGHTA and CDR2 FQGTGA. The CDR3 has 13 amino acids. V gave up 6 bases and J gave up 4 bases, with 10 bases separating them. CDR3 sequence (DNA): TGTGCCAGCAGTTGGACTGGTTACAATGAGCAGTTCTTC. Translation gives CASSWTGYNEQFF.

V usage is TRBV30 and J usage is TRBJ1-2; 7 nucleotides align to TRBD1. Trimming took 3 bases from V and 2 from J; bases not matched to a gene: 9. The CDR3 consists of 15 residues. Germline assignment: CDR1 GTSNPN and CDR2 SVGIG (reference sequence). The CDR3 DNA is TGTGCCTGGAGGTTAACAGGGGTGACGAACTATGGCTACACCTTC. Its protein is CAWRLTGVTNYGYTF.

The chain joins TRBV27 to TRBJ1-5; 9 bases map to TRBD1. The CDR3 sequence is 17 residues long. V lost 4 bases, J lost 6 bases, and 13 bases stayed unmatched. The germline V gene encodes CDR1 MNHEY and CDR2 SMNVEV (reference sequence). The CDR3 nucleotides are TGTGCCAGCAGTTCCCGTACCCGGGACAGGGAAGGTCAGCCCCAGCATTTT. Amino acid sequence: CASSSRTRDREGQPQHF.

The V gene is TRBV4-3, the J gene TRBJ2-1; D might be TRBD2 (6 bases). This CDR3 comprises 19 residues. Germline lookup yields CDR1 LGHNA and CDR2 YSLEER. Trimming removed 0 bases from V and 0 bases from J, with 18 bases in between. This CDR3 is CASSQELPGRHRSYNEQFF. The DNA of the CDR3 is TGCGCCAGCAGCCAAGAATTACCGGGGAGGCATCGCTCCTACAATGAGCAGTTCTTC.

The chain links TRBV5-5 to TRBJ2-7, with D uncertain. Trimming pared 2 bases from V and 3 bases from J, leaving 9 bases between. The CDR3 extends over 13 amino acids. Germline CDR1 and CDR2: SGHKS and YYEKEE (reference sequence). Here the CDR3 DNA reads TGTGCCAGCAGCTTTGCCGAGGTCTACGAGCAGTACTTC. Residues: CASSFAEVYEQYF.

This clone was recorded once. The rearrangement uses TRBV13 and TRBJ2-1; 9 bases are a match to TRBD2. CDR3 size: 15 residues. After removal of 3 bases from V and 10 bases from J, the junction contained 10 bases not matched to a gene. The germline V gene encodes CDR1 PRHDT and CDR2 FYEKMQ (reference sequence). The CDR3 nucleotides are TGTGCCAGCAGCTTGGGACTAGCTCCAGGGGGGGAGCAGTTCTTC. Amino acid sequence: CASSLGLAPGGEQFF.

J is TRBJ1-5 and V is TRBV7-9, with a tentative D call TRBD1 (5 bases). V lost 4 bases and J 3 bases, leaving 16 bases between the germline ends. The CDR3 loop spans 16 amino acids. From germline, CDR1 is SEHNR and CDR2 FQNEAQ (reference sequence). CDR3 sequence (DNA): TGTGCCAGCAGCTATGGCAGGGTAGGGGACAATCAGCCCCAGCATTTT. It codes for CASSYGRVGDNQPQHF.

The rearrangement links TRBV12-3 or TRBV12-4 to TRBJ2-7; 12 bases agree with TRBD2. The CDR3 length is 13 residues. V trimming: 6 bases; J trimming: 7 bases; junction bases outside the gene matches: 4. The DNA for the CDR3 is TGTGCCAGCAGACGGACTAGCGGGAAAGAGCAGTACTTC. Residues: CASRRTSGKEQYF.

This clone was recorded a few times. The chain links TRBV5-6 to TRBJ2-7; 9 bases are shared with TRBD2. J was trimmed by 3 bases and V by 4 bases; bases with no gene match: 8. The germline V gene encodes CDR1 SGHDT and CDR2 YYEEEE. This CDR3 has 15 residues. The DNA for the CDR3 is TGTGCCAGCAGCACTACTAGCGGGCGTTACTACGAGCAGTACTTC. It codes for CASSTTSGRYYEQYF.

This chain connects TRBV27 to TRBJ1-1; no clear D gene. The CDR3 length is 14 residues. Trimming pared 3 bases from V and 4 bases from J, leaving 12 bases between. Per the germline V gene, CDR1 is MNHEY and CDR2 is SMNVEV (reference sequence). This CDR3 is CASSLVRLATEAFF. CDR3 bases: TGTGCCAGCAGTTTGGTTCGATTGGCCACTGAAGCTTTCTTT.

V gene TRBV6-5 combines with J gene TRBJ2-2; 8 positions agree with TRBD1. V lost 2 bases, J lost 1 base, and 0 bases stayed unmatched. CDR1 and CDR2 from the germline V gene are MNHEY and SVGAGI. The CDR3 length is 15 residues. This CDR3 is CASSYGQGNTGELFF. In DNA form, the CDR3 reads TGTGCCAGCAGTTACGGACAGGGGAACACCGGGGAGCTGTTTTTT.

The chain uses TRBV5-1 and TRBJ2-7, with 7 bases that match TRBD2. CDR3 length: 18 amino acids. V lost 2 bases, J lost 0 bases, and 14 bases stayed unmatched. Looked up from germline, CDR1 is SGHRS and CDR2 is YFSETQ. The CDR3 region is CASSFTGLEFWRSYEQYF. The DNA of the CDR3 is TGCGCCAGCAGCTTTACAGGACTAGAATTTTGGCGCTCCTACGAGCAGTACTTC.

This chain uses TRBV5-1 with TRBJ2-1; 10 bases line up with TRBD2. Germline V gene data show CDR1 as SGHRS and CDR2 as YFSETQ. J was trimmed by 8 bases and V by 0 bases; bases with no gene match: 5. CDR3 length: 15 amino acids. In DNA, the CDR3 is TGCGCCAGCAGCTTGGGGGGACTAGCGAATGATGAGCAGTTCTTC. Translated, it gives CASSLGGLANDEQFF.